Below are 27 T cell receptor beta chains sequenced from a single sample in a study of blood T cell repertoires in COVID-19. Clones were read by immunoSEQ multiplex PCR, and TCRdb kept only the in-frame ones, dropping some. The sample includes under 250,000 clones, approximately 80% seen only once; the top ten take roughly 13%. The sample consisted of peripheral blood. These receptor sequences come from a human donor in a cohort sampled during active COVID-19.

The chain carries TRBV5-1 and TRBJ1-1; TRBD1 is a possible D gene (6 bases). Germline CDR1 reads SGHRS; CDR2 reads YFSETQ. The CDR3 is 17 residues long. V dropped 5 bases and J dropped 3 bases, with 23 bases sitting between them. CDR3 residues: CASSSFSLGAGDTEAFF. The CDR3 nucleotides are TGCGCCAGCAGTTCCTTCAGTTTGGGGGCTGGGGACACTGAAGCTTTCTTT. The full variable domain, in which reference TRBV5-1 and TRBJ1-1 provide the parts outside the CDR3, is KAGVTQTPRYLIKTRGQQVTLSCSPISGHRSVSWYQQTPGQGLQFLFEYFSETQRNKGNFPGRFSGRQFSNSRSEMNVSTLELGDSALYLCASSSFSLGAGDTEAFFGQGTRLTVV.

The chain couples TRBV27 to TRBJ2-2, with 8 bases aligning to TRBD2. CDR1 is MNHEY, CDR2 SMNVEV, per germline (reference sequence). The CDR3 has 15 amino acids. Trimming removed 4 bases from V and 5 bases from J; junction bases left unmatched: 6. Here the CDR3 DNA reads TGTGCCAGCAGTTACGAACCGGGGGGGACCGGGGAGCTGTTTTTT. Protein product: CASSYEPGGTGELFF.

Only a few counts were recorded for this clone. The chain employs TRBV12-3 or TRBV12-4 and TRBJ1-5; 8 nucleotides align to TRBD1. The CDR3 sequence is 13 residues long. This CDR3 is CASGDRTRQPQHF. The CDR3 region has the DNA TGTGCTTCCGGGGACAGGACACGTCAGCCCCAGCATTTT.

The chain links TRBV7-3 to TRBJ1-1, with 7 bases matching TRBD1. The CDR3 runs 13 residues. The germline V gene encodes CDR1 SGHTA and CDR2 FQGTGA. V trimming: 3 bases; J trimming: 5 bases; junction bases outside the gene matches: 3. The CDR3 DNA is TGTGCCAGCAGCTTCCCGGGACAGACTGAAGCTTTCTTT. Amino acid sequence: CASSFPGQTEAFF.

In its sample, this clone was seen many times. Other DNA sequences in the sample encode the same CDR3. This chain joins TRBV2 and TRBJ1-3, with D tentatively TRBD1 (6 bases). The germline V gene encodes CDR1 SNHLY and CDR2 FYNNEI. The CDR3 consists of 14 residues. V was cut by 6 bases and J by 0 bases, with 9 bases left in between. The CDR3 region has the DNA TGTGCCAGCAGCTGGACAGTCTCTGGAAACACCATATATTTT. This codes for CASSWTVSGNTIYF. Full variable domain (rest looked up from reference TRBV2 and TRBJ1-3): EPEVTQTPSHQVTQMGQEVILRCVPISNHLYFYWYRQILGQKVEFLVSFYNNEISEKSEIFDDQFSVERPDGSNFTLKIRSTKLEDSAMYFCASSWTVSGNTIYFGEGSWLTVV.

The CDR3 loop reads CASSRTSGGYQETQYF. CDR3 nucleotide sequence: TGTGCCAGCAGCCGAACTAGCGGGGGGTACCAAGAGACCCAGTACTTC. The chain carries TRBV6-6 and TRBJ2-5, with 12 bases aligning to TRBD2. The CDR3 extends over 16 amino acids. The J segment lost 0 bases and the V segment lost 6 bases, leaving 5 bases of the junction unmatched. Per the germline V gene, CDR1 is MNHNY and CDR2 is SVGAGI (reference sequence).

This chain connects TRBV2 to TRBJ2-7, with TRBD1 identical over 7 bases. Per germline, CDR1 SNHLY and CDR2 FYNNEI. J lost 3 bases, V lost 5 bases, and 1 base had no gene match. The CDR3 length is 12 residues. This CDR3 reads CASSRDSYEQYF. DNA of the CDR3: TGTGCCAGCAGTAGGGACAGCTACGAGCAGTACTTC. The variable domain in full, completed from reference TRBV2 and TRBJ2-7, reads EPEVTQTPSHQVTQMGQEVILRCVPISNHLYFYWYRQILGQKVEFLVSFYNNEISEKSEIFDDQFSVERPDGSNFTLKIRSTKLEDSAMYFCASSRDSYEQYFGPGTRLTVT.

CDR3: CASSPDSGGANEQFF. The CDR3 nucleotides are TGCGCCAGCAGCCCAGATAGCGGGGGGGCCAATGAGCAGTTCTTC. The rearrangement uses TRBV5-1 and TRBJ2-1; 11 nucleotides match TRBD2. The CDR3 has 15 amino acids. Per germline, CDR1 SGHRS and CDR2 YFSETQ. After removal of 4 bases from V and 6 bases from J, the junction contained 6 bases not matched to a gene.

The chain joins TRBV6-2 or TRBV6-3 to TRBJ1-1; weak D call: TRBD1 (5 bases). This CDR3 is built from 16 residues. V lost 0 bases, J lost 1 base, and 12 bases lay in between. CDR1 and CDR2 (germline): MNHEY, SVGEGT. Written as DNA, the CDR3 is TGTGCCAGCAGTTACTCGACCAGGGTGCCGAACACTGAAGCTTTCTTT. Its translation: CASSYSTRVPNTEAFF.

The J gene is TRBJ1-6, the V gene TRBV2; D remains unclear. The germline V gene has CDR1 SNHLY and CDR2 FYNNEI. This CDR3 contains 14 residues. V lost 6 bases, J lost 15 bases, and 21 bases lay in between. The CDR3 nucleotides read TGTGCCAGCAGCTCGCCGGGTCCGCAATTGCACCTCCACTTT. Its protein product is CASSSPGPQLHLHF.

The V and J genes are TRBV27 and TRBJ1-2, with D perhaps TRBD1 (6 bases). The CDR3 runs to 13 residues. Trimming took 6 bases from V and 8 from J, leaving 16 bases between them. Per germline, CDR1 MNHEY and CDR2 SMNVEV (reference sequence). In DNA, the CDR3 is TGTGCCAGCAGGATAAGGGGGAGAGGCGGCTACACCTTC. Its protein product is CASRIRGRGGYTF.

V and J are TRBV7-9 and TRBJ1-1; the D is unclear. The CDR3 contains 13 residues. Trimming removed 1 base from V and 7 bases from J, with 10 bases in between. CDR1 and CDR2 (germline): SEHNR, FQNEAQ (reference sequence). CDR3 coding DNA: TGTGCCAGCAGCTTAGATACCCGCGTTGAAGCTTTCTTT. As protein: CASSLDTRVEAFF.

The V and J genes are TRBV7-2 and TRBJ1-5, with a weak D call TRBD1 (6 bases). The CDR3 runs to 14 residues. Trimming removed 5 bases from V and 9 bases from J, with 17 bases in between. Per germline, CDR1 SGHTA and CDR2 FQGNSA. For the CDR3, the DNA is TGTGCCAGCAGCCCAGGTGAGGGGGGGCCGCCCCAGCATTTT. Its protein product is CASSPGEGGPPQHF.

J is TRBJ1-4 and V is TRBV7-3; TRBD1 might be the D (5 bases). CDR3 length: 13 amino acids. CDR1 is SGHTA, CDR2 FQGTGA, per germline. Trimming removed 3 bases from V and 8 bases from J, with 10 bases in between. CDR3 nucleotide sequence: TGTGCCAGCAGCTTGGGGCCTTCGGAAAAACTGTTTTTT. Protein: CASSLGPSEKLFF.

The CDR3 spells CASSYPATGFTEAFF. CDR3 in DNA: TGTGCCAGCAGTTACCCAGCGACAGGGTTCACTGAAGCTTTCTTT. This chain links TRBV6-2 or TRBV6-3 with TRBJ1-1; TRBD1 agrees at 7 bases. V lost 2 bases and J lost 4; bases outside the gene matches: 7. Germline V CDR1 and CDR2: MNHEY, SVGEGT. The CDR3 is 15 residues long.

The rearrangement links TRBV11-2 to TRBJ2-5, with TRBD1 matching over 9 bases. J lost 5 bases, V lost 6 bases, and 13 bases had no gene match. Germline values: CDR1 SGHAT, CDR2 FQNNGV. This CDR3 region has 16 residues. The CDR3 is CASRSVRYRGPETQYF. The CDR3 nucleotides read TGTGCCAGCAGATCCGTCCGTTACAGGGGGCCGGAGACCCAGTACTTC.

The chain employs TRBV7-2 and TRBJ1-6; D gene ambiguous. In germline, CDR1 is SGHTA, CDR2 FQGNSA. The ends were cut back, 4 bases at V and 2 bases at J, with 12 bases in the middle. The CDR3 sequence is 16 residues long. Here the CDR3 reads CASSSEWEAYNSPLHF. CDR3 coding DNA: TGTGCCAGCAGCTCAGAGTGGGAGGCCTATAATTCACCCCTCCACTTT.

The chain carries TRBV10-3 and TRBJ1-1, with D unclear. The germline gives CDR1 ENHRY, CDR2 SYGVKD. Trimming cost V 2 bases and J 7 bases, with 14 bases left between them. There are 14 residues in the CDR3. The CDR3 DNA reads as TGTGCCATCAGTGAGCGAGGGTCAGCACTTGAAGCTTTCTTT. Its protein product is CAISERGSALEAFF.

This clone appeared once. CDR3 amino acids: CASSLGQFNQPQHF. The CDR3 DNA sequence: TGTGCCAGCAGCCTTGGACAGTTCAATCAGCCCCAGCATTTT. The V and J genes are TRBV3-1 (or the pseudogene TRBV3-2) and TRBJ1-5, with D perhaps TRBD1 (6 bases). Germline-derived CDR1 and CDR2 are LGHDT and YNNKEL (reference sequence). V shed 4 bases and J shed 3 bases, with 10 bases lying between them. The length of the CDR3 is 14 residues.

This clone was recorded a few times. This rearrangement joins TRBV20-1 to TRBJ1-1; no definite D call. CDR3 length: 14 residues. In germline, CDR1 is DFQATT, CDR2 SNEGSKA (reference sequence). V was cut by 3 bases and J by 1 base, with 12 bases left in between. The CDR3, as DNA: TGCAGTGCTAGTTCGGACTCGGGGAACACTGAAGCTTTCTTT. Translating it yields CSASSDSGNTEAFF.

The chain couples TRBV6-5 to TRBJ2-7; D is ambiguous. CDR3 length: 14 amino acids. The V end was cut by 7 bases, the J end by 0 bases, with 13 bases between. Germline lookup yields CDR1 MNHEY and CDR2 SVGAGI. CDR3 protein: CASTDRTASYEQYF. The CDR3 DNA is TGTGCCAGCACCGATCGTACAGCCTCCTACGAGCAGTACTTC.

Turning to this clone: Germline is not matched at one junction end, which may reflect a read error. This chain joins TRBV3-1 (or the pseudogene TRBV3-2) and TRBJ1-1, with D maybe TRBD1 (5 bases). The length of the CDR3 is 14 residues. Germline assignment: CDR1 LGHDT and CDR2 YNNKEL (reference sequence). CDR3 nucleotides: TGTGCCAGCACCCAAAGTATGGGGGGGACTGAAGCTTTCTTT. Residues: CASTQSMGGTEAFF.

CDR3 nucleotides: TGTGCCAGCAGTGATAGTCCTCTGAGGAGGGTCTATGGCTACACCTTC. This sequence encodes CASSDSPLRRVYGYTF. The chain employs TRBV6-1 and TRBJ1-2; D is uncertain. V gave up 3 bases and J gave up 4 bases, with 18 bases separating them. Germline lookup yields CDR1 MNHNS and CDR2 SASEGT. The length of the CDR3 is 16 residues.

The V and J genes are TRBV11-2 and TRBJ2-7; the D is unclear. Trimming took off 1 base at V and 3 bases at J, with 7 bases between the two ends. This CDR3 region has 13 residues. Looked up from germline, CDR1 is SGHAT and CDR2 is FQNNGV. The CDR3 is CASSLVLLYEQYF. The CDR3 bases are TGTGCCAGCAGCTTAGTACTCCTCTACGAGCAGTACTTC.

The chain carries TRBV6-5 and TRBJ1-5; 12 nucleotides line up with TRBD1. With V trimmed by 6 bases and J by 7 bases, 4 bases remained unmatched. Germline CDR1 MNHEY, CDR2 SVGAGI. This CDR3 has 14 amino acids. This CDR3 reads CASRGTGGAQPQHF. The CDR3 coding sequence is TGTGCCAGCAGGGGGACAGGGGGCGCGCAGCCCCAGCATTTT.

This clone was observed once. The chain has TRBV7-2 and TRBJ1-2; TRBD1 aligns across 8 bases. The CDR3 spans 15 residues. V lost 2 bases, J lost 4 bases, and 6 bases stayed unmatched. CDR1 SGHTA and CDR2 FQGNSA come from the germline V gene. The CDR3 sequence is CASSLNPQGAYGYTF. As DNA, the CDR3 is TGTGCCAGCAGCTTAAATCCCCAGGGGGCCTATGGCTACACCTTC.

The J gene is TRBJ2-7, the V gene TRBV27; TRBD2 matches at 7 bases. V gave up 4 bases and J gave up 6 bases; unmatched junction bases: 9. This CDR3 has 14 residues. Germline V gene sequence: CDR1 MNHEY, CDR2 SMNVEV (reference sequence). CDR3 DNA sequence: TGTGCCAGCAGTTCTCCCTGGGAGGGGTCCGAGCAGTACTTC. Translated: CASSSPWEGSEQYF.